This T cell receptor beta chain was retrieved from a study of identical twins. Study outcomes and limitations: Invariant MAIT and iNKT cells may have partly biased zero-insertion analyses. Abundant beta clonotypes from cord blood had fewer insertions, unlike memory repertoires, which showed none.

From germline, CDR1 is SGHVS and CDR2 FNYEAQ. V gave up 5 bases and J gave up 9 bases; unmatched junction bases: 12. The length of the CDR3 is 17 residues. Of note for this clonotype: Antigen: not known.

A single record per CDR3 protein comes from TCRdb applying MiXCR to the 5' RACE reads. The sample shows 600,000 to 850,000 distinct CDR3 sequences, roughly 18% of them seen only once. This sample also belongs to another study, concerning T cells expressing NK-cell markers. That paper adds: According to the study, TCR beta repertoires originated from sorted CD3+CD56+NKG2C+, CD3+CD56+NKG2C- and CD3+CD56-NKG2C+ T cells. No clear determination of HCMV specificity was made for expanded NKG2C+ T cell clones.

This TCR derives from a woman under 30 in good health. What was sequenced was PBMCs. The rearrangement joins TRBV7-6 to TRBJ2-1; TRBD2 aligns across 14 bases. CDR3 nucleotide sequence: TGTGCCAGCAGCACCCCGATGACTAGCGGGAGGGCCTTTGAGCAGTTCTTC. Its protein is CASSTPMTSGRAFEQFF. Full variable domain (outside the CDR3, taken from reference TRBV7-6 and TRBJ2-1): GAGVSQSPRYKVTKRGQDVALRCDPISGHVSLYWYRQALGQGPEFLTYFNYEAQQDKSGLPNDRFSAERPEGSISTLTIQRTEQRDSAMYRCASSTPMTSGRAFEQFFGPGTRLTVL.